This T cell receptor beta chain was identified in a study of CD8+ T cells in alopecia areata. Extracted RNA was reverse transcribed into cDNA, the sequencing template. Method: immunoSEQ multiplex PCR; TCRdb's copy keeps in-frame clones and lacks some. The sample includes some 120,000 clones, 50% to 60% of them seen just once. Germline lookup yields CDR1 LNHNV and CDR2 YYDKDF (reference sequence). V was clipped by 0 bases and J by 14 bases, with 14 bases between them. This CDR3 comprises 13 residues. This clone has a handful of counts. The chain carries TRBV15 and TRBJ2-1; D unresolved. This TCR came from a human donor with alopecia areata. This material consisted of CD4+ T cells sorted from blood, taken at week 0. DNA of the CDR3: TGTGCCACCAGCAGAGATCGGGTACTATTGGAGTTCTTC. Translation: CATSRDRVLLEFF.